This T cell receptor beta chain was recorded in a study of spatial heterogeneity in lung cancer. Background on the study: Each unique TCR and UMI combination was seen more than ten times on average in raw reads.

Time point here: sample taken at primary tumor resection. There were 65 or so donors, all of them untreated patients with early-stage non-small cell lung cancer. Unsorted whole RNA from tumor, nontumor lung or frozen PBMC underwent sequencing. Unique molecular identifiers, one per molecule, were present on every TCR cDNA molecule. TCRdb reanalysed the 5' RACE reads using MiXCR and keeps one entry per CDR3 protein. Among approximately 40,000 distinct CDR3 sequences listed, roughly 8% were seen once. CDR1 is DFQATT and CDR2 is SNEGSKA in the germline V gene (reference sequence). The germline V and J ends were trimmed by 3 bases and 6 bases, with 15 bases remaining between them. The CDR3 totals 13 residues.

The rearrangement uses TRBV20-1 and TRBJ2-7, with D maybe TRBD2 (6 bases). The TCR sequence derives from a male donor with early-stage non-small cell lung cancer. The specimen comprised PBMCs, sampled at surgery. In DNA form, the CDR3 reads TGCAGTGCTAGTGAGAATGCGCGGGGCGAGCAGTACTTC. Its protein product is CSASENARGEQYF.